The 20 T cell receptor beta chains reported below all come from one sample, sequenced in a study of radiation and T cells in renal cell carcinoma. Time point of the sample: blood 2 weeks post-SBRT. Noted treatment: 15 Gy SBRT to primary tumor, nephrectomy 4 weeks later. Repertoires were generated with immunoSEQ multiplex PCR, while TCRdb's copy carries only in-frame clones and drops some. Here the sample spans more than 95,000 clones, 81% being singletons. The material was blood, obtained from a patient whose treatment included radiotherapy and nephrectomy. The source is a man aged 50 to 60 with renal cell carcinoma.

A single count supports this clone. V is TRBV7-9 and J is TRBJ2-3, with 8 positions matching TRBD2. Germline CDR1 and CDR2: SEHNR and FQNEAQ (reference sequence). This CDR3 region has 15 residues. The J segment lost 0 bases and the V segment lost 6 bases, leaving 5 bases of the junction unmatched. The DNA for the CDR3 is TGTGCCAGCAGGGCGGGACTAGTGAGCACAGATACGCAGTATTTT. This sequence encodes CASRAGLVSTDTQYF. Using reference TRBV7-9 and TRBJ2-3 for the parts outside the CDR3, the full variable domain is DTGVSQNPRHKITKRGQNVTFRCDPISEHNRLYWYRQTLGQGPEFLTYFQNEAQLEKSRLLSDRFSAERPKGSFSTLEIQRTEQGDSAMYLCASRAGLVSTDTQYFGPGTRLTVL.

This sequence joins TRBV27 and TRBJ2-3, with D possibly TRBD2 on 7 matching bases. V lost 4 bases to trimming and J lost 0 bases, with 14 bases between them. The CDR3 sequence is 16 residues long. Germline lookup yields CDR1 MNHEY and CDR2 SMNVEV (reference sequence). The CDR3 loop is CASSSLGGGSTDTQYF. CDR3 coding DNA: TGTGCCAGCAGTTCCCTAGGGGGGGGAAGCACAGATACGCAGTATTTT.

The chain uses TRBV30 and TRBJ2-5; 7 bases match TRBD2. Unmatched junction bases numbered 9, after V lost 1 base and J lost 10 bases. This CDR3 has 13 residues. Germline V CDR1 and CDR2: GTSNPN, SVGIG (reference sequence). CDR3 residues: CAWSGGGTRNQYF. CDR3 nucleotides: TGTGCCTGGAGTGGGGGGGGAACCAGGAACCAGTACTTC.

This chain uses TRBV27 with TRBJ2-7; 7 nucleotides line up with TRBD1. The germline V gene encodes CDR1 MNHEY and CDR2 SMNVEV (reference sequence). V was pared by 4 bases and J by 0 bases, with 3 bases of the junction left unmatched. The CDR3 is made up of 14 amino acids. The CDR3 DNA is TGTGCCAGCAGTTACGGACAGGCCTCCTACGAGCAGTACTTC. It codes for CASSYGQASYEQYF.

The chain couples TRBV23-1 to TRBJ2-3; D possibly corresponds to TRBD2 (6 bases). TRBV23-1 is recorded as an ORF, its role being uncertain. The V and J ends lost 2 bases and 2 bases respectively, with 11 bases between them. The CDR3 extends over 15 amino acids. CDR3: CASSQGSGATDTQYF. Here the CDR3 DNA reads TGCGCCAGCAGTCAAGGTAGCGGTGCCACAGATACGCAGTATTTT.

The chain carries TRBV4-3 and TRBJ1-1, with 7 bases fitting TRBD1. The CDR3 length is 13 residues. Per the germline V gene, CDR1 is LGHNA and CDR2 is YSLEER. The junction had 2 bases not matched to a gene; V was cut back by 3 bases and J by 4 bases. Written as DNA, the CDR3 is TGCGCCAGCAGCCAGACAGGGTTCACTGAAGCTTTCTTT. Encoded protein: CASSQTGFTEAFF.

The chain recombines TRBV5-4 with TRBJ2-3; possibly TRBD1 or TRBD2 for D (8 bases each). The CDR3 loop spans 16 amino acids. V was trimmed by 4 bases and J by 3 bases, leaving 18 bases between them. Germline V gene lookup returns CDR1 SGHNT and CDR2 YYREEE (reference sequence). In nucleotides, the CDR3 is TGTGCCAGCAGCCCCCGGGGGGGGACAGGTACAGATACGCAGTATTTT. It encodes CASSPRGGTGTDTQYF. Filled out from reference TRBV5-4 and TRBJ2-3, the complete variable domain reads ETGVTQSPTHLIKTRGQQVTLRCSSQSGHNTVSWYQQALGQGPQFIFQYYREEENGRGNFPPRFSGLQFPNYSSELNVNALELDDSALYLCASSPRGGTGTDTQYFGPGTRLTVL.

The chain recombines TRBV5-6 with TRBJ1-4, with D perhaps TRBD1 (6 bases). V was pared by 3 bases and J by 8 bases, with 11 bases between. CDR3 length: 13 amino acids. Germline lookup yields CDR1 SGHDT and CDR2 YYEEEE. The CDR3 DNA follows: TGTGCCAGCAGCTCACAGGGAGTGGAAAAACTGTTTTTT. Its translation: CASSSQGVEKLFF.

The chain uses TRBV18 and TRBJ1-3; D gene unclear. Trimming stripped 4 bases from V and 4 bases from J, with 14 bases between. The germline V gene has CDR1 KGHSH and CDR2 LQKENI. The CDR3 has 15 amino acids. As DNA, the CDR3 is TGTGCCAGCTCACGACCGGGCTCTAGAGGAAACACCATATATTTT. As protein: CASSRPGSRGNTIYF.

The rearrangement links TRBV30 to TRBJ1-4; D gene unclear. Germline assignment: CDR1 GTSNPN and CDR2 SVGIG (reference sequence). There are 13 residues in the CDR3. The ends were cut back, 3 bases at V and 11 bases at J, with 16 bases in the middle. CDR3 sequence (DNA): TGTGCCTGGAGAGGGTCAGCAAGGACCAAACTGTTTTTT. Its translation: CAWRGSARTKLFF.

The chain is built from TRBV7-2 and TRBJ2-5; a possible D gene is TRBD2 (6 bases). V lost 0 bases to trimming and J lost 1 base, with 12 bases between them. The germline V gene has CDR1 SGHTA and CDR2 FQGNSA. CDR3 size: 16 residues. Here the CDR3 DNA reads TGTGCCAGCAGCTTAGCCGCGGGAAACCCCCAAGAGACCCAGTACTTC. It translates to CASSLAAGNPQETQYF. Supplemented by reference TRBV7-2 and TRBJ2-5, the full variable domain reads GAGVSQSPSNKVTEKGKDVELRCDPISGHTALYWYRQSLGQGLEFLIYFQGNSAPDKSGLPSDRFSAERTGGSVSTLTIQRTQQEDSAVYLCASSLAAGNPQETQYFGPGTRLLVL.

The J gene is TRBJ2-7, the V gene TRBV6-1, with D possibly TRBD1 on 7 matching bases. Germline CDR1 reads MNHNS; CDR2 reads SASEGT. With 7 bases removed from V and 2 bases from J, the gap between germline ends came to 18 bases. The CDR3 contains 15 residues. The CDR3 sequence is CASTSPRGTAYEQYF. The CDR3 DNA reads TGTGCCAGCACAAGCCCCCGGGGGACAGCCTACGAGCAGTACTTC.

This clone has a single count. V and J are TRBV28 and TRBJ1-3; possible D gene TRBD1, 5 bases. The CDR3 contains 14 residues. Germline CDR1 is MDHEN and CDR2 is SYDVKM. Trimming shortened V by 9 bases and J by 4 bases, and 16 bases separated the two germline ends. Written as DNA, the CDR3 is TGTGCCAGTGGGGCAGGGTTCGGGGGAAACACCATATATTTT. This encodes CASGAGFGGNTIYF.

This chain uses TRBV2 with TRBJ2-7, with 16 bases lining up with TRBD2. The CDR3 has 18 residues. The V gene end was trimmed by 7 bases and the J gene end by 2 bases; junction bases not matched to a gene: 11. Germline CDR1 and CDR2: SNHLY and FYNNEI. CDR3 region: CASTPTGLAGGPPYEQYF. The DNA for the CDR3 is TGTGCCAGCACTCCAACGGGACTAGCGGGAGGGCCCCCCTACGAGCAGTACTTC.

About this clone: Other nucleotide sequences in the sample specify the same CDR3. The V and J genes are TRBV6-1 and TRBJ1-2; TRBD1 aligns across 8 bases. Losses at the gene ends were 6 bases for V and 3 bases for J; bases not matched to a gene: 3. CDR1 is MNHNS and CDR2 is SASEGT in the germline V gene. The CDR3 consists of 13 residues. This CDR3 is CASRRGQDYGYTF. CDR3 nucleotide sequence: TGTGCCAGCAGGAGGGGACAGGACTATGGCTACACCTTC.

The chain is built from TRBV18 and TRBJ2-3; D remains ambiguous. V shed 0 bases and J shed 0 bases, with 10 bases lying between them. The CDR3 spans 16 residues. The germline gives CDR1 KGHSH, CDR2 LQKENI. DNA of the CDR3: TGTGCCAGCTCACCACCAGGAGCGTATAGCACAGATACGCAGTATTTT. Encoded protein: CASSPPGAYSTDTQYF.

In the case of this clone: Its ends do not fully match the called genes, so a read error is possible. V usage is TRBV7-7 and J usage is TRBJ2-5, with D perhaps TRBD2 (6 bases). Germline V lookup: CDR1 SSHAT, CDR2 FNYEAQ (reference sequence). The CDR3 sequence is 15 residues long. The DNA of the CDR3 is TGTGCTAGCAGCTTAGAAACTAGCTCGTCGGAGACCCAGTACTTC. Its translation: CASSLETSSSETQYF.

The rearrangement uses TRBV21-1 and TRBJ2-5. TRBV21-1 corresponds to a pseudogene. This CDR3 is built from 10 residues. CDR3 loop: CASSKDLQYF. CDR3 sequence (DNA): TGTGCCAGCAGCAAAGATTTGCAGTACTTC.

This clone was recorded only once. The V and J genes are TRBV18 and TRBJ2-7; 8 bases map to TRBD1. CDR1 and CDR2 (germline): KGHSH, LQKENI. The CDR3 runs 15 residues. The junction had 11 bases not matched to a gene; V was cut back by 4 bases and J by 6 bases. The CDR3 nucleotides are TGTGCCAGCTCACTGAGCGACAGGGGTTTTGGCGAGCAGTACTTC. Translated: CASSLSDRGFGEQYF.

This clone appeared once. The V and J genes are TRBV7-9 and TRBJ2-5; TRBD2 agrees at 11 bases. Losses at the gene ends were 4 bases for V and 5 bases for J; bases not matched to a gene: 6. The V gene's germline CDR1 is SEHNR and CDR2 FQNEAQ (reference sequence). The CDR3 runs 15 residues. DNA for the CDR3: TGTGCCAGCAGCTGGACTAGCGGGCAGGGGGAGACCCAGTACTTC. It encodes CASSWTSGQGETQYF.